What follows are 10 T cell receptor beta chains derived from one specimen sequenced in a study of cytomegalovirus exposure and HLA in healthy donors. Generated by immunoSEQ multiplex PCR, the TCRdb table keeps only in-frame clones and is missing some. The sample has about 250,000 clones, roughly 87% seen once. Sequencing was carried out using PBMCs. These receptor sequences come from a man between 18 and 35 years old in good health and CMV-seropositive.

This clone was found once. CDR3 amino acids: CASSQGLNSNQPQHF. In DNA, the CDR3 is TGCGCCAGCAGCCAGGGGTTAAATAGCAATCAGCCCCAGCATTTT. The chain links TRBV4-1 to TRBJ1-5; D unresolved. The V and J ends lost 3 bases and 0 bases respectively, with 9 bases between them. The CDR3 has 15 residues. CDR1 MGHRA and CDR2 YSYEKL come from the germline V gene.

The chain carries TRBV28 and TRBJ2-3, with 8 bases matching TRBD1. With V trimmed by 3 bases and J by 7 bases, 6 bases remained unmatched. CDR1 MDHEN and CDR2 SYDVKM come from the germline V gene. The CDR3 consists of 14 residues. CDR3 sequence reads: CASSFPGGRYTQYF. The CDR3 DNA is TGTGCCAGCAGTTTCCCAGGGGGCCGTTATACGCAGTATTTT.

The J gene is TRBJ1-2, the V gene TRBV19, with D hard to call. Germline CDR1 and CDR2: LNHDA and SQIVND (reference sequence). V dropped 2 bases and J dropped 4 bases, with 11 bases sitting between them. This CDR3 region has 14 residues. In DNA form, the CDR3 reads TGTGCCAGTAGTATATCAGGAGGGATCTATGGCTACACCTTC. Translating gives CASSISGGIYGYTF.

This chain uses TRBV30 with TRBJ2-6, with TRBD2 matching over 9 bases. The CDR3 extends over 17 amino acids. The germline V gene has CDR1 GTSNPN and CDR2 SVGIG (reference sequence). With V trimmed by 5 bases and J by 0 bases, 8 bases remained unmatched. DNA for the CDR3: TGTGCCTGGGAGGTCGGACTAGCGAACTCTGGGGCCAACGTCCTGACTTTC. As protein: CAWEVGLANSGANVLTF.

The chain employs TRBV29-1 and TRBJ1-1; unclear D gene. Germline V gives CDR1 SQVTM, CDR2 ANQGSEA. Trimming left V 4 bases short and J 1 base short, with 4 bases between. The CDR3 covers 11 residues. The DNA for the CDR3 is TGCAGCGTTGTAGCGAACACTGAAGCTTTCTTT. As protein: CSVVANTEAFF. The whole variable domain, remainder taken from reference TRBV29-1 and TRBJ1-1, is SAVISQKPSRDICQRGTSLTIQCQVDSQVTMMFWYRQQPGQSLTLIATANQGSEATYESGFVIDKFPISRPNLTFSTLTVSNMSPEDSSIYLCSVVANTEAFFGQGTRLTVV.

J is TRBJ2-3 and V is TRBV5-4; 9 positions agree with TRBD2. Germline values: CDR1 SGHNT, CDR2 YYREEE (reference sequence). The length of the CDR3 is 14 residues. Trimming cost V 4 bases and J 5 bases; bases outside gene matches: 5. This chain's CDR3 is CASSGREGGDTQYF. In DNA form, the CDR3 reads TGTGCCAGCAGCGGGCGGGAGGGGGGAGATACGCAGTATTTT.

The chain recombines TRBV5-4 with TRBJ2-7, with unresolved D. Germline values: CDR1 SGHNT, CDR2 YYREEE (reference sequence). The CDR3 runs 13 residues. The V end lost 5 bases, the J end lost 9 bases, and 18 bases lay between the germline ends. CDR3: CASRPVESPGQYF. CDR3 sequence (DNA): TGTGCCAGCAGGCCGGTAGAATCTCCGGGGCAGTACTTC.

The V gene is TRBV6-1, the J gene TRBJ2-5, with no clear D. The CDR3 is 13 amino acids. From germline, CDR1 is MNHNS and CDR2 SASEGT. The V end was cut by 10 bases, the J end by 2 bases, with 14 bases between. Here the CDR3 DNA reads TGTGCCATCCGGGCGGAAATACAAGAGACCCAGTACTTC. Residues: CAIRAEIQETQYF.

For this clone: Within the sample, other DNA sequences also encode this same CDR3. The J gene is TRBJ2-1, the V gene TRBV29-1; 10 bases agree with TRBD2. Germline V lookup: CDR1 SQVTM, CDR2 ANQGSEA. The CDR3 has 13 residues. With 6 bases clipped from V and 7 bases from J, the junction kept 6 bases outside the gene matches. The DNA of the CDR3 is TGCAGCGTCGTAGGACTAGCGGAGAATGAGCAGTTCTTC. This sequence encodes CSVVGLAENEQFF.

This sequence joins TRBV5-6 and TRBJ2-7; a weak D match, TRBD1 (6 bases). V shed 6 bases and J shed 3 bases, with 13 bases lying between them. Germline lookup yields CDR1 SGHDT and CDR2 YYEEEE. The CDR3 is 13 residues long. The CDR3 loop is CASTQTGYYEQYF. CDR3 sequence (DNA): TGTGCCAGCACCCAGACAGGCTACTACGAGCAGTACTTC.